Here is one T cell receptor beta chain with its context. The rectum was sampled with one to two pinch biopsies at colonoscopy. This entry is derived from a study of pediatric ulcerative colitis. Sequencing was at survey level. Each sample received Survey-level depth of up to 500,000 reads. Libraries were prepared by immunoSEQ multiplex PCR; TCRdb keeps only in-frame clonotypes and omits some of them. This table holds around 40,000 clones, 75% found once. Trimming took off 4 bases at V and 9 bases at J, with 13 bases between the two ends. CDR1 and CDR2 from the germline V gene are MNHNS and SASEGT. The CDR3 runs to 13 residues.

The sequenced sample was gut tissue. This sequence joins TRBV6-1 and TRBJ1-5; no reliable D call. This clonotype was obtained from a boy aged 5 to 17 with severe ulcerative colitis. The CDR3 is CASSGDGDRPQHF. The CDR3 region has the DNA TGTGCCAGCAGTGGTGACGGGGATCGGCCCCAGCATTTT.